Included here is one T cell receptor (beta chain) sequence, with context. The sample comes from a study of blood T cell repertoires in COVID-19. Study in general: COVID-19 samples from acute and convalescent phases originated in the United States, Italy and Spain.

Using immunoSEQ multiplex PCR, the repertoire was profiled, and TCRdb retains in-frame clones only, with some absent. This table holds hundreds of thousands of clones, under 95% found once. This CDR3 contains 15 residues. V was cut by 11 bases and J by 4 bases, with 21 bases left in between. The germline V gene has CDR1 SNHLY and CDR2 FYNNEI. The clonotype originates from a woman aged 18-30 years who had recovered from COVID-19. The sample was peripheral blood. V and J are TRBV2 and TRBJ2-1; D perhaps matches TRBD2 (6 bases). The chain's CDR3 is CAGEGSGQGYNEQFF. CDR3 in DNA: TGTGCCGGAGAGGGTAGCGGCCAAGGGTACAATGAGCAGTTCTTC.